The rows below give T cell receptor beta chains drawn from one sample of a study of blood T cells in healthy people across ages. TCRdb redid the calling of the 5' RACE reads with MiXCR, one entry per CDR3 protein. The sample contains about 730,000 distinct CDR3 sequences, roughly 45% of which appear only once. Sequenced material: blood. These receptors were collected from a woman aged 55 to 70 in good health. Both conserved end residues are part of each CDR3. D genes are given only for firm matches. Expanded clones get a size class; other rows say once, few or many, or leave the size out.

V: TRBV7-3; D: .; size: .; J: TRBJ1-2; CDR3: CASSRTATYGYTF; DNA: TGTGCCAGCAGCCGGACAGCTACCTATGGCTACACCTTC
V: TRBV5-1; D: .; size: .; J: TRBJ2-1; CDR3: CAGSLEGGSYNEQFF; DNA: TGCGCCGGCAGCTTGGAAGGGGGTAGCTACAATGAGCAGTTCTTC
V: TRBV28; D: TRBD1; size: .; J: TRBJ1-5; CDR3: CASSIRQGANQPQHF; DNA: TGTGCCAGCAGCATAAGACAGGGCGCAAATCAGCCCCAGCATTTT
V: TRBV29-1; D: .; size: few; J: TRBJ2-3; CDR3: CSVEIGLYTDTQYF; DNA: TGCAGCGTTGAAATTGGGTTGTACACAGATACGCAGTATTTT
V: TRBV6-1; D: TRBD1; size: .; J: TRBJ1-1; CDR3: CASSEPGQAQAFF; DNA: TGTGCCAGCAGTGAACCGGGACAGGCACAAGCTTTCTTT
V: TRBV12-3/TRBV12-4; D: TRBD1; size: once; J: TRBJ1-1; CDR3: CASSLPPGQGIEAFF; DNA: TGTGCCAGCAGTTTACCACCGGGACAGGGTATTGAAGCTTTCTTT
V: TRBV6-1; D: .; size: .; J: TRBJ1-6; CDR3: CASRGAINSPLHF; DNA: TGTGCCAGCAGAGGGGCCATTAATTCACCCCTCCACTTT
V: TRBV28; D: .; size: many; J: TRBJ2-7; CDR3: CASSPRYEQYF; DNA: TGTGCCAGCAGCCCAAGGTACGAGCAGTACTTC
V: TRBV12-3/TRBV12-4; D: TRBD2; size: .; J: TRBJ2-3; CDR3: CASSFLREDLGQYF; DNA: TGTGCCAGCAGTTTCTTGCGGGAGGACTTAGGGCAGTATTTT
V: TRBV5-1; D: .; size: few; J: TRBJ2-7; CDR3: CASSLAFGGPTVTYEQYF; DNA: TGCGCCAGCAGCTTGGCATTTGGCGGGCCGACAGTTACCTACGAGCAGTACTTC
V: TRBV10-3; D: .; size: .; J: TRBJ1-2; CDR3: CAISESQDRGYTF; DNA: TGTGCCATCAGTGAGTCCCAGGATCGGGGCTACACCTTC
V: TRBV30; D: .; size: few; J: TRBJ2-5; CDR3: CAWSLISGKETQYF; DNA: TGTGCCTGGAGTTTAATTAGTGGAAAAGAGACCCAGTACTTC
V: TRBV7-3; D: .; size: few; J: TRBJ2-1; CDR3: CASSQADRSSEQFF; DNA: TGTGCCAGCAGCCAAGCGGACAGATCTAGTGAGCAGTTCTTC
V: TRBV5-1; D: TRBD2; size: few; J: TRBJ2-1; CDR3: CASSLVGLGNEQFF; DNA: TGCGCCAGCAGCTTGGTCGGACTAGGCAATGAGCAGTTCTTC
V: TRBV6-6; D: .; size: few; J: TRBJ2-7; CDR3: CASSYAERSYEQYF; DNA: TGTGCCAGCAGTTACGCAGAGCGGAGCTACGAGCAGTACTTC
V: TRBV12-3/TRBV12-4; D: TRBD2; size: .; J: TRBJ2-1; CDR3: CASRPAPGLAYHEQFF; DNA: TGTGCCAGCAGGCCAGCACCGGGACTAGCGTATCATGAGCAGTTCTTC
V: TRBV7-8; D: .; size: few; J: TRBJ2-3; CDR3: CASSSTGPSTDTQYF; DNA: TGTGCCAGCAGCTCGACCGGGCCTAGCACAGATACGCAGTATTTT
V: TRBV28; D: .; size: .; J: TRBJ2-1; CDR3: CASSKGLHNEQFF; DNA: TGTGCCAGCAGTAAGGGACTTCACAATGAGCAGTTCTTC
V: TRBV12-5; D: .; size: .; J: TRBJ1-5; CDR3: CASGFQPQHF; DNA: TGTGCTAGTGGTTTTCAGCCCCAGCATTTT
V: TRBV29-1; D: .; size: .; J: TRBJ1-1; CDR3: CSVEGGNTEAFF; DNA: TGCAGCGTTGAAGGTGGGAACACTGAAGCTTTCTTT
V: TRBV25-1; D: .; size: once; J: TRBJ1-2; CDR3: CASSETDLWGYTF; DNA: TGTGCCAGCAGTGAGACAGATCTATGGGGCTACACCTTC
V: TRBV29-1; D: .; size: .; J: TRBJ1-1; CDR3: CSVVEGEAFF; DNA: TGCAGCGTTGTGGAAGGTGAAGCTTTCTTT
V: TRBV29-1; D: .; size: .; J: TRBJ2-7; CDR3: CSVELQGPEQYF; DNA: TGCAGCGTTGAACTACAGGGACCCGAGCAGTACTTC
V: TRBV20-1; D: .; size: few; J: TRBJ1-3; CDR3: CSTDYGNTIYF; DNA: TGCAGTACGGACTATGGAAACACCATATATTTT
V: TRBV5-1; D: .; size: few; J: TRBJ2-5; CDR3: CASSIQGSPVETQYF; DNA: TGCGCCAGCAGCATACAGGGCTCTCCCGTAGAGACCCAGTACTTC
V: TRBV5-1; D: TRBD1; size: few; J: TRBJ2-3; CDR3: CASSPKTGGSDTQYF; DNA: TGCGCCAGCAGCCCTAAGACAGGGGGGTCAGATACGCAGTATTTT
V: TRBV15; D: .; size: few; J: TRBJ2-5; CDR3: CATSREGPAQYF; DNA: TGTGCCACCAGCAGAGAGGGGCCGGCCCAGTACTTC
V: TRBV10-3; D: .; size: .; J: TRBJ1-2; CDR3: CAITGTAAYGYTF; DNA: TGTGCCATCACTGGGACGGCGGCCTATGGCTACACCTTC
V: TRBV27; D: TRBD1; size: few; J: TRBJ1-6; CDR3: CASSLEGQENSPLHF; DNA: TGTGCCAGCAGTTTGGAGGGACAGGAAAATTCACCCCTCCACTTT
V: TRBV29-1; D: TRBD1; size: .; J: TRBJ2-3; CDR3: CSPEQGSDTQYF; DNA: TGCAGCCCAGAACAGGGGTCGGATACGCAGTATTTT